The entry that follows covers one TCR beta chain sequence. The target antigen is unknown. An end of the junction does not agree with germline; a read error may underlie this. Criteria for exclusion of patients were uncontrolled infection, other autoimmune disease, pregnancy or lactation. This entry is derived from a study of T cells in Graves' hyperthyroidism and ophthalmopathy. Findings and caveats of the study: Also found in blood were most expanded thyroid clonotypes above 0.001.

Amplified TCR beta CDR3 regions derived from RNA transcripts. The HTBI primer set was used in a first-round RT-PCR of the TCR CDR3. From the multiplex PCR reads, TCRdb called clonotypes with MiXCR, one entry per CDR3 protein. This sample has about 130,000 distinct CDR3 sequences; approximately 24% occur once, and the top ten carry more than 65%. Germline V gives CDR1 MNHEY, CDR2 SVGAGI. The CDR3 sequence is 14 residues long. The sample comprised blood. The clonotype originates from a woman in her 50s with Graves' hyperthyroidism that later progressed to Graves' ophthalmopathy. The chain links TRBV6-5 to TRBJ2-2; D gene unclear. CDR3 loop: CANSSSRNTGELFF. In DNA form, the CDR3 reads TGTGCCAACAGTTCCTCAAGAAACACCGGGGAGCTGTTTTTT.